The sequence of this TCR beta chain was determined in a study of blood T cell repertoires in COVID-19. Per the authors' pipeline: Scientists estimated how many nucleated cells there were by amplifying reference gene primers. TCRdb's table, derived via immunoSEQ multiplex PCR, lists solely in-frame clones and lacks some. V and J calls and clone size are given by that table; D and trimming were obtained from the DNA. The table shows about 300,000 clones, with 70% to 90% occurring only once. Cohort allocation depended upon clinical history that participants reported. This clone has more than one count but fewer than ten. CDR3 length equals 17 residues. V was clipped by 3 bases and J by 6 bases, with 23 bases between them. The germline gives CDR1 ENHRY, CDR2 SYGVKD.

Sequenced: PBMCs or T cells enriched from blood (not recorded which). This sequence originates from a man aged 25 to 40 who had recovered from COVID-19. The rearrangement uses TRBV10-3 and TRBJ1-2; D perhaps matches TRBD1 (6 bases). The CDR3 loop is CAISESRRGGLEDGYTF. In DNA form, the CDR3 reads TGTGCCATCAGTGAATCGCGCCGCGGGGGCCTCGAGGATGGCTACACCTTC.